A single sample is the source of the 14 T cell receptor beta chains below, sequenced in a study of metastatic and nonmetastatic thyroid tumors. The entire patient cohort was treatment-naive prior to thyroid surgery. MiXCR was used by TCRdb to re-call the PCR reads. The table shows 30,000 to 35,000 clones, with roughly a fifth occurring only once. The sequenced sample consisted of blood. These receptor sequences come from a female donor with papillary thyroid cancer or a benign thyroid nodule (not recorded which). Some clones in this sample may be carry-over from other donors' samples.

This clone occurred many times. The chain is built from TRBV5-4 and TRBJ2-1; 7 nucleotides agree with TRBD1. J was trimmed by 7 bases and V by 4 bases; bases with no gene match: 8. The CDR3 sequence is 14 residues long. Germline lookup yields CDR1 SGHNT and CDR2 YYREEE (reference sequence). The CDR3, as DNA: TGTGCCAGCAGCAGGTCGACAGGGTTTAATGAGCAGTTCTTC. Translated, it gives CASSRSTGFNEQFF.

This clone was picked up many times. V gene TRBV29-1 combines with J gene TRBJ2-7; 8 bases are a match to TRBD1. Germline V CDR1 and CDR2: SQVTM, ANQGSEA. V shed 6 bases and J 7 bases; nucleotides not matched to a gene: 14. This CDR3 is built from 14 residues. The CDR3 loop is CSVQLGQGASEQYF. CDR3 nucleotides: TGCAGCGTGCAGTTAGGCCAGGGGGCTAGTGAGCAGTACTTC.

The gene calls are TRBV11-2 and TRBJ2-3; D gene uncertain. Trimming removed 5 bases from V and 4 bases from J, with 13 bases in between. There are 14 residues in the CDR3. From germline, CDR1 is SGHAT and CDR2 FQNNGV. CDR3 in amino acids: CASSPLRKSDTQYF. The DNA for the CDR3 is TGTGCCAGCAGCCCCTTGAGGAAGTCAGATACGCAGTATTTT.

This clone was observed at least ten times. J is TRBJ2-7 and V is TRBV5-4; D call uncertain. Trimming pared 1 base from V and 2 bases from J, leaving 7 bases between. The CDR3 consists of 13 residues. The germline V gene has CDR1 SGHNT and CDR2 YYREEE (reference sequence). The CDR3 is CASSLSRAYEQYF. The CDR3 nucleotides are TGTGCCAGCAGCTTGAGCAGAGCCTACGAGCAGTACTTC.

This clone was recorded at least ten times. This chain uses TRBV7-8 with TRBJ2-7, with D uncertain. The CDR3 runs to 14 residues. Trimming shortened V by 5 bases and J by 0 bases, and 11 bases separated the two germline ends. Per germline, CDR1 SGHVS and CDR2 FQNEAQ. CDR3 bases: TGTGCCAGCAGCGGCCGACGGCTCTCCTACGAGCAGTACTTC. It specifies CASSGRRLSYEQYF.

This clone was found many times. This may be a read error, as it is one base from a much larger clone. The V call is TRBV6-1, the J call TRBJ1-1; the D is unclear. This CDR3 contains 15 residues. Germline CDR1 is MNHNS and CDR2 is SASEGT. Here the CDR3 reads CASSEFGPRNTEALF. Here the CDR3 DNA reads TGTGCCAGCAGTGAGTTTGGGCCCCGGAACACTGAAGCTCTCTTT.

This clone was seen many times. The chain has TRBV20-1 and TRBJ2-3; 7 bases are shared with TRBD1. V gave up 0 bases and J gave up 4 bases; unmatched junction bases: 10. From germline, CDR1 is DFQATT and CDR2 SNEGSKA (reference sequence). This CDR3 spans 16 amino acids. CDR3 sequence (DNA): TGCAGTGCTAGAGATGCAGGGGGAATTCGGGCAGATACGCAGTATTTT. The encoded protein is CSARDAGGIRADTQYF.

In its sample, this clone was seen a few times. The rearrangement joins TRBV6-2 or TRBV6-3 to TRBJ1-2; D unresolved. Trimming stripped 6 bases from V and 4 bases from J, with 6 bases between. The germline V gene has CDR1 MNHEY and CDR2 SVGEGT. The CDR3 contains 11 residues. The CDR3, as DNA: TGTGCCAGCAGCATGCCCTATGGCTACACCTTC. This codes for CASSMPYGYTF.

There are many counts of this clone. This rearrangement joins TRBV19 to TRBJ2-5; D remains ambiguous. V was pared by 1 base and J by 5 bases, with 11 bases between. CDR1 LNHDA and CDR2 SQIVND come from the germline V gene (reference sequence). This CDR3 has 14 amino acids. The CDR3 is CASSIGTAPETQYF. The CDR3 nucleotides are TGTGCCAGTAGTATAGGAACCGCTCCGGAGACCCAGTACTTC. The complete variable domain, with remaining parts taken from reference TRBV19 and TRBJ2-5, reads DGGITQSPKYLFRKEGQNVTLSCEQNLNHDAMYWYRQDPGQGLRLIYYSQIVNDFQKGDIAEGYSVSREKKESFPLTVTSAQKNPTAFYLCASSIGTAPETQYFGPGTRLLVL.

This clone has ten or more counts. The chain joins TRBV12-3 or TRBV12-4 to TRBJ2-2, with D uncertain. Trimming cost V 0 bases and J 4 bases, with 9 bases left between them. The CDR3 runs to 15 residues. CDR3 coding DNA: TGTGCCAGCAGTTTAGCGCTTGGAGTCACCGGGGAGCTGTTTTTT. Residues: CASSLALGVTGELFF.

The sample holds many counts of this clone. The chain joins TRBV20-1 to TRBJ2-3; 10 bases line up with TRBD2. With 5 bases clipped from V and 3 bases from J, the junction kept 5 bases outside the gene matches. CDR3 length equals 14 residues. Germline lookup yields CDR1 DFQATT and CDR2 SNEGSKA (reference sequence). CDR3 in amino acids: CSAPIAGGTDTQYF. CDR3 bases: TGCAGTGCTCCGATAGCGGGGGGTACAGATACGCAGTATTTT.

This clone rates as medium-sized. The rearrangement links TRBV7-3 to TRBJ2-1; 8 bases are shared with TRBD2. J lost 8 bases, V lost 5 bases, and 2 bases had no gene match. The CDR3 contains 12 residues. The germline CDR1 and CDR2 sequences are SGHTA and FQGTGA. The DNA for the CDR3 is TGTGCCAGCAGCCCGGGGGGGGATGAGCAGTTCTTC. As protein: CASSPGGDEQFF.

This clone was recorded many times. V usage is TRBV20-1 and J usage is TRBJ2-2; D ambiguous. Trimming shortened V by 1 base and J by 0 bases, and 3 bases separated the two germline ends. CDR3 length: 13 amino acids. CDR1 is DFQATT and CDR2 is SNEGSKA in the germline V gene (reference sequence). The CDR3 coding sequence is TGCAGTGCTAGAGGGCCGAACACCGGGGAGCTGTTTTTT. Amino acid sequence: CSARGPNTGELFF.

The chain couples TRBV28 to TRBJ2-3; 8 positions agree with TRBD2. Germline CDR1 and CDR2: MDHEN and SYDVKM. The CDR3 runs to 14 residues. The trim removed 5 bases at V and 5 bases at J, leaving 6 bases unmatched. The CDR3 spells CASSLGGAIDTQYF. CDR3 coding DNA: TGTGCCAGCAGTCTCGGGGGGGCTATAGATACGCAGTATTTT.